The 30 T cell receptor beta chains reported below all come from one sample, sequenced in a study of CD8 T cells in ankylosing spondylitis. TCRdb fed the 5' RACE reads into MiXCR, producing one record per CDR3 protein. The sample consists of around 300,000 distinct CDR3 sequences, around 10% of them appearing once. Sequenced: blood, either unsorted or a sorted T cell fraction (not recorded which). The receptors were gathered from a female donor with ankylosing spondylitis or in good health (not recorded which).

This clonotype occurred many times. The chain couples TRBV29-1 to TRBJ2-5, with TRBD1 identical over 7 bases. V was pared by 8 bases and J by 3 bases, with 9 bases of the junction left unmatched. Per the germline V gene, CDR1 is SQVTM and CDR2 is ANQGSEA. The CDR3 totals 13 residues. The DNA for the CDR3 is TGCAGCATTTCCGGGACAGTAAAAGAGACCCAGTACTTC. This codes for CSISGTVKETQYF.

This clonotype was observed at least ten times. J is TRBJ2-7 and V is TRBV6-5; D unresolved. The CDR3 runs 15 residues. Germline values: CDR1 MNHEY, CDR2 SVGAGI. The V end lost 6 bases, the J end lost 0 bases, and 15 bases lay between the germline ends. For the CDR3, the DNA is TGTGCCAGCAGGTTAACAGAACTACACTCCTACGAGCAGTACTTC. Its translation: CASRLTELHSYEQYF.

This clonotype was picked up many times. The chain uses TRBV2 and TRBJ2-1; D may match TRBD1 or TRBD2 (5 bases each). The germline V and J ends were trimmed by 10 bases and 0 bases, with 13 bases remaining between them. CDR3 size: 14 residues. CDR1 and CDR2 from the germline V gene are SNHLY and FYNNEI. The CDR3 here is CANYGASSYNEQFF. The CDR3 DNA is TGTGCCAACTACGGGGCAAGCTCCTACAATGAGCAGTTCTTC.

This clonotype has at least ten counts. The V gene is TRBV20-1, the J gene TRBJ2-7; 8 bases line up with TRBD2. V was pared by 0 bases and J by 2 bases, with 6 bases of the junction left unmatched. Germline assignment: CDR1 DFQATT and CDR2 SNEGSKA (reference sequence). The CDR3 contains 15 residues. Here the CDR3 reads CSARDPGGRTYEQYF. In DNA form, the CDR3 reads TGCAGTGCTAGAGATCCTGGCGGGAGGACCTACGAGCAGTACTTC.

In the case of this clonotype: Given a much more abundant clone one base away, this may be a read error. The chain has TRBV5-6 and TRBJ2-5; D is ambiguous. The CDR3 spans 14 residues. Germline assignment: CDR1 SGHDT and CDR2 YYEEEE. The CDR3 sequence is CASSLSGPKETQHF. In DNA form, the CDR3 reads TGTGCCAGCAGCTTGTCCGGGCCGAAAGAGACCCAGCACTTC.

This clonotype was observed at least ten times. The chain joins TRBV5-1 to TRBJ1-2; D call uncertain. The V gene's germline CDR1 is SGHRS and CDR2 YFSETQ. Deletions cut 4 bases from V and 0 bases from J, with 10 bases between. The CDR3 covers 14 residues. CDR3 sequence reads: CASSADISNYGYTF. The CDR3 DNA follows: TGCGCCAGCAGCGCCGACATTTCTAACTATGGCTACACCTTC.

The chain couples TRBV19 to TRBJ2-5, with D unclear. CDR1 LNHDA and CDR2 SQIVND come from the germline V gene (reference sequence). This CDR3 region has 14 residues. V lost 5 bases and J lost 1, with 11 bases in between. CDR3 protein: CASSSATFQETQYF. The CDR3 DNA reads as TGTGCCAGTAGTTCAGCTACCTTCCAAGAGACCCAGTACTTC. Complete variable domain (other parts from reference TRBV19 and TRBJ2-5): DGGITQSPKYLFRKEGQNVTLSCEQNLNHDAMYWYRQDPGQGLRLIYYSQIVNDFQKGDIAEGYSVSREKKESFPLTVTSAQKNPTAFYLCASSSATFQETQYFGPGTRLLVL.

This clonotype was seen many times. The chain uses TRBV24-1 and TRBJ1-2; 10 bases align to TRBD1. CDR1 and CDR2 from the germline V gene are KGHDR and SFDVKD. The CDR3 covers 15 residues. The J segment lost 4 bases and the V segment lost 6 bases, leaving 7 bases of the junction unmatched. CDR3 sequence: CATSSRDRGPYGYTF. In DNA, the CDR3 is TGTGCCACCAGTTCAAGGGACAGGGGCCCCTATGGCTACACCTTC.

The chain has TRBV30 and TRBJ2-1; D is undetermined. Trimming removed 2 bases from V and 9 bases from J, with 11 bases in between. The CDR3 consists of 12 residues. In germline, CDR1 is GTSNPN, CDR2 SVGIG (reference sequence). The CDR3: CAWSRSGREQFF. The CDR3, as DNA: TGTGCCTGGAGTAGGTCCGGACGTGAGCAGTTCTTC.

V gene TRBV20-1 combines with J gene TRBJ1-5, with 9 bases matching TRBD1. J gave up 10 bases and V 5 bases, and 15 bases lay outside the gene matches. From germline, CDR1 is DFQATT and CDR2 SNEGSKA (reference sequence). The CDR3 contains 15 residues. CDR3 sequence: CSAVDRDREVHPQHF. In DNA, the CDR3 is TGCAGTGCTGTCGACCGGGACAGGGAAGTTCACCCCCAGCATTTT.

This clonotype was counted only a few times. The chain is built from TRBV18 and TRBJ2-7, with 14 bases that match TRBD2. J was trimmed by 0 bases and V by 4 bases; bases with no gene match: 5. Germline-derived CDR1 and CDR2 are KGHSH and LQKENI. The CDR3 is 17 amino acids. This chain's CDR3 is CASSLGTSGSGSYEQYF. The CDR3 DNA reads as TGTGCCAGCTCACTAGGGACTAGCGGGAGTGGCTCCTACGAGCAGTACTTC.

Concerning this clonotype itself: At one end, the junction sequence differs from germline, possibly due to a read error. The V and J genes are TRBV20-1 and TRBJ2-3; D may be TRBD2 (7 bases). This CDR3 is 17 amino acids long. Germline loops: CDR1 DFQATT, CDR2 SNEGSKA (reference sequence). The CDR3 nucleotides are TGCTGTGCTAGAGGAACCGGTAGGGGGGGCCGAACAGATACGCAGTATTTT. Translating gives CCARGTGRGGRTDTQYF.

This clonotype was counted between two and nine times. V gene TRBV25-1 combines with J gene TRBJ1-2; D is undetermined. The CDR3 covers 11 residues. V lost 8 bases and J lost 8, with 12 bases in between. Germline assignment: CDR1 MGHDK and CDR2 SYGVNS. Here the CDR3 reads CASRAVRGYTF. The CDR3 DNA sequence: TGTGCCAGCCGGGCGGTCAGGGGCTACACCTTC.

This clonotype was picked up many times. The rearrangement joins TRBV5-1 to TRBJ1-2, with D tentatively TRBD1 (6 bases). The CDR3 is 16 amino acids. Germline V gene sequence: CDR1 SGHRS, CDR2 YFSETQ. The ends were cut back, 1 base at V and 4 bases at J, with 17 bases in the middle. CDR3 nucleotide sequence: TGCGCCAGCAGCTTGAGCGGGGCGACAGGCGTCTATGGCTACACCTTC. Its translation is CASSLSGATGVYGYTF.

This clonotype was seen many times. The chain joins TRBV6-5 to TRBJ2-7; D not resolved. Germline CDR1 reads MNHEY; CDR2 reads SVGAGI. The length of the CDR3 is 14 residues. V gave up 2 bases and J gave up 2 bases, with 10 bases separating them. CDR3 loop: CASSYGPPTYEQYF. Here the CDR3 DNA reads TGTGCCAGCAGTTACGGACCACCCACCTACGAGCAGTACTTC.

This clonotype was seen a few times. CDR3 nucleotides: TGCGCCAGCAACTCGGACAGGCCACGGTCGGGCACTGAAGCTTTCTTT. As protein: CASNSDRPRSGTEAFF. The genes are TRBV10-2 and TRBJ1-1; 7 positions agree with TRBD1. Per the germline V gene, CDR1 is WSHSY and CDR2 is SAAADI. The CDR3 sequence is 16 residues long. The V and J ends lost 7 bases and 4 bases, in that order; junction bases with no gene match: 15.

This clonotype was detected ten times or more. The V and J genes are TRBV11-2 and TRBJ2-3; the D gene is possibly TRBD1 (5 bases). CDR3 length equals 18 residues. Germline-derived CDR1 and CDR2 are SGHAT and FQNNGV. V lost 1 base and J lost 0, with 17 bases in between. CDR3 sequence: CASSLVAGRNPSTDTQYF. CDR3 DNA: TGTGCCAGCAGCTTAGTGGCAGGGCGAAATCCTAGCACAGATACGCAGTATTTT.

This clonotype was seen ten or more times. In DNA form, the CDR3 reads TGCGCCAGCAAGGGGGATAGCGAGACCCAGTACTTC. It specifies CASKGDSETQYF. The genes are TRBV10-2 and TRBJ2-5; tentatively, D is TRBD1 (6 bases). The germline V and J ends were trimmed by 7 bases and 5 bases, with 11 bases remaining between them. Germline V gives CDR1 WSHSY, CDR2 SAAADI. The CDR3 covers 12 residues.

For this clonotype: Given the absence of the conserved phenylalanine or tryptophan at the CDR3 end, a read error is likely. The V and J genes are TRBV20-1 and TRBJ1-2; TRBD1 is a possible D gene (6 bases). CDR3 size: 15 residues. The V and J ends lost 1 base and 4 bases respectively, with 16 bases between them. Germline loops: CDR1 DFQATT, CDR2 SNEGSKA (reference sequence). The CDR3 loop reads CSARATGPSGYGYTC. As DNA, the CDR3 is TGCAGTGCTAGAGCCACAGGGCCCTCGGGCTATGGCTACACCTGC.

This clonotype was seen many times. The gene calls are TRBV7-6 and TRBJ2-1, with D possibly TRBD2 on 6 matching bases. With 4 bases removed from V and 8 bases from J, the gap between germline ends came to 21 bases. Germline CDR1 reads SGHVS; CDR2 reads FNYEAQ. The CDR3 length is 16 residues. The CDR3 DNA follows: TGTGCCAGCAGCTCTCTCGGGAGACTAGTAAACGATGAGCAGTTCTTC. This gives the protein CASSSLGRLVNDEQFF. Full variable domain (remainder filled in from reference TRBV7-6 and TRBJ2-1): GAGVSQSPRYKVTKRGQDVALRCDPISGHVSLYWYRQALGQGPEFLTYFNYEAQQDKSGLPNDRFSAERPEGSISTLTIQRTEQRDSAMYRCASSSLGRLVNDEQFFGPGTRLTVL.

The table lists this clonotype with many counts. The chain uses TRBV7-2 and TRBJ2-3; possibly TRBD2 for D (5 bases). V dropped 3 bases and J dropped 0 bases, with 10 bases sitting between them. The CDR3 extends over 15 amino acids. CDR1 is SGHTA, CDR2 FQGNSA, per germline. The CDR3 sequence: CASSFPGVSTDTQYF. In DNA, the CDR3 is TGTGCCAGCAGCTTCCCCGGGGTCAGCACAGATACGCAGTATTTT.

This clonotype was detected ten times or more. CDR3 sequence reads: CASSPQSPQETQYF. The CDR3 DNA reads TGCGCCAGCAGCCCGCAGAGCCCCCAGGAGACCCAGTACTTC. V gene TRBV5-1 combines with J gene TRBJ2-5; no firm D call. CDR3 size: 14 residues. V lost 4 bases and J 5 bases, leaving 15 bases between the germline ends. Germline V gene sequence: CDR1 SGHRS, CDR2 YFSETQ. The whole variable domain, filled in from reference TRBV5-1 and TRBJ2-5, reads KAGVTQTPRYLIKTRGQQVTLSCSPISGHRSVSWYQQTPGQGLQFLFEYFSETQRNKGNFPGRFSGRQFSNSRSEMNVSTLELGDSALYLCASSPQSPQETQYFGPGTRLLVL.

This clonotype has at least ten counts. The gene calls are TRBV20-1 and TRBJ1-1; maybe TRBD1 (5 bases). The V end lost 0 bases, the J end lost 3 bases, and 17 bases lay between the germline ends. Germline V gene data show CDR1 as DFQATT and CDR2 as SNEGSKA (reference sequence). The CDR3 is made up of 16 amino acids. As DNA, the CDR3 is TGCAGTGCTAGAGATATTTCGAGGGGACCTCACACTGAAGCTTTCTTT. This sequence encodes CSARDISRGPHTEAFF.

The chain recombines TRBV7-2 with TRBJ1-2, with 7 bases that match TRBD1. The CDR3 covers 12 residues. Trimming at V came to 9 bases and at J to 7 bases, leaving 8 bases not matched to a gene. In germline, CDR1 is SGHTA, CDR2 FQGNSA. In DNA, the CDR3 is TGTGCCAGTAGCACAGGGGTTATTGGCTACACCTTC. Its translation is CASSTGVIGYTF.

This clonotype turned up a few times. CDR3 region: CASSLSSRTALANYGYTF. In nucleotides, the CDR3 is TGTGCCAGCAGCCTCTCCTCCCGGACAGCTTTAGCTAACTATGGCTACACCTTC. The chain joins TRBV4-2 to TRBJ1-2; TRBD1 is a possible D gene (6 bases). V dropped 4 bases and J dropped 0 bases, with 21 bases sitting between them. Germline CDR1 is LGHNA and CDR2 is YNFKEQ. The CDR3 runs to 18 residues.

Comment on this clonotype: A read error may account for a junction end that differs from germline. The chain employs TRBV5-1 and TRBJ2-5; 8 bases fit TRBD1. Germline values: CDR1 SGHRS, CDR2 YFSETQ. The CDR3 has 15 residues. In DNA, the CDR3 is TGCGCCAGCAGCTTGGATGGGACAGGTCAAGAGACCCAGTCCTTC. It translates to CASSLDGTGQETQSF.

The sample holds many counts of this clonotype. This sequence joins TRBV6-5 and TRBJ2-2, with TRBD1 matching 10 bases. Germline V CDR1 and CDR2: MNHEY, SVGAGI. With V trimmed by 5 bases and J by 5 bases, 8 bases remained unmatched. The CDR3 is 16 amino acids. The DNA for the CDR3 is TGTGCCAGCAGTGTGGGACAGGGGTTGAAGACCGGGGAGCTGTTTTTT. Translating gives CASSVGQGLKTGELFF.

The genes are TRBV7-2 and TRBJ2-5; 12 positions agree with TRBD2. Trimming took 3 bases from V and 3 from J; bases not matched to a gene: 5. The CDR3 runs to 16 residues. CDR1 and CDR2 (germline): SGHTA, FQGNSA. This CDR3 is CASSFGLAGLKETQYF. CDR3 DNA sequence: TGTGCCAGCAGCTTCGGACTAGCGGGGCTTAAAGAGACCCAGTACTTC.

A few counts support this clonotype. The chain recombines TRBV20-1 with TRBJ2-3, with D unclear. V was cut by 2 bases and J by 4 bases, with 13 bases left in between. CDR1 and CDR2 (germline): DFQATT, SNEGSKA (reference sequence). The CDR3 covers 14 residues. CDR3 loop: CSARTTEGPDTQYF. In DNA, the CDR3 is TGCAGTGCTAGAACAACGGAAGGGCCAGATACGCAGTATTTT.

In its sample, this clonotype was seen a few times. This chain links TRBV6-5 with TRBJ2-2; D unclear. The CDR3 spans 13 residues. The V gene's germline CDR1 is MNHEY and CDR2 SVGAGI. With 2 bases removed from V and 6 bases from J, the gap between germline ends came to 7 bases. CDR3 bases: TGTGCCAGCAGTTACATCGGGTCCGGGGAGCTGTTTTTT. Its translation is CASSYIGSGELFF.